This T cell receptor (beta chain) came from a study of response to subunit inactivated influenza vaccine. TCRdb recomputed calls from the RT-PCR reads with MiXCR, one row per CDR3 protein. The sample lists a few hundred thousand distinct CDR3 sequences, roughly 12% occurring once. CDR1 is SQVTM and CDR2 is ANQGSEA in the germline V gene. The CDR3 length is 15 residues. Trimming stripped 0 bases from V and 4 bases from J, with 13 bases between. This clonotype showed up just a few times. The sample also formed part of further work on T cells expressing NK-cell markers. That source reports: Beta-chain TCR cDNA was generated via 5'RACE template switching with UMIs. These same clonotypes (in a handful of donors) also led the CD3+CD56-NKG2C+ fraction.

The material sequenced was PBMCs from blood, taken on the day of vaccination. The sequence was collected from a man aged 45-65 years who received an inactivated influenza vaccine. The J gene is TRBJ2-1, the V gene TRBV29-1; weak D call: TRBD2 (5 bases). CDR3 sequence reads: CSVEDGSGLYNEQFF. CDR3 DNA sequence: TGCAGCGTTGAAGATGGGAGCGGCCTTTACAATGAGCAGTTCTTC.